These 19 T cell receptor beta chains originate from one sample sequenced in a study of blood T cell repertoires in COVID-19. Method: immunoSEQ multiplex PCR; TCRdb's copy keeps in-frame clones and lacks some. The sample lists some 240,000 clones, over 75% occurring once. Sequencing was done on a sample of PBMCs or T cells enriched from blood (not recorded which). Receptors originate from a woman aged 35 to 49 who had been exposed to COVID-19.

The gene calls are TRBV9 and TRBJ2-5; tentative D call: TRBD1 (8 bases). Germline V gene lookup returns CDR1 SGDLS and CDR2 YYNGEE. V was clipped by 1 base and J by 4 bases, with 14 bases between them. This CDR3 contains 15 residues. The DNA of the CDR3 is TGTGCCAGCAGCGTAAACACAGGGGGGGGAGAGACCCAGTACTTC. Amino acid sequence: CASSVNTGGGETQYF.

This chain's CDR3 is CASSPGSSSEAFF. The CDR3 bases are TGTGCCAGCAGCCCTGGGAGTAGTTCAGAAGCTTTCTTT. The V gene is TRBV5-4, the J gene TRBJ1-1, with D hard to call. V gave up 4 bases and J gave up 8 bases, with 15 bases separating them. CDR3 length: 13 amino acids. The germline V gene encodes CDR1 SGHNT and CDR2 YYREEE (reference sequence).

The chain is built from TRBV6-1 and TRBJ2-6; TRBD2 matches at 14 bases. Trimming removed 3 bases from V and 3 bases from J; junction bases left unmatched: 7. The CDR3 spans 19 residues. Germline CDR1 and CDR2: MNHNS and SASEGT. The CDR3 protein is CASSDPGLAGGFGANVLTF. In DNA form, the CDR3 reads TGTGCCAGCAGTGATCCCGGACTAGCGGGGGGTTTTGGGGCCAACGTCCTGACTTTC.

The chain joins TRBV25-1 to TRBJ1-2; tentative D call: TRBD1 (6 bases). The V end lost 2 bases, the J end lost 8 bases, and 18 bases lay between the germline ends. CDR3 size: 15 residues. Germline CDR1 and CDR2: MGHDK and SYGVNS. Here the CDR3 DNA reads TGTGCCAGCAGTGAAGGGGGCGATCAAATGGTGGGCTACACCTTC. Translation: CASSEGGDQMVGYTF.

This chain connects TRBV5-3 to TRBJ1-3, with D perhaps matching TRBD1 (6 bases). TRBV5-3 is an open reading frame whose function is uncertain. This CDR3 contains 15 residues. V was clipped by 1 base and J by 4 bases, with 12 bases between them. The CDR3 sequence: CARSLSQGKGNTIYF. The CDR3 bases are TGTGCCAGAAGCTTGTCACAGGGCAAAGGAAACACCATATATTTT.

This clone was detected only once. The CDR3 nucleotides read TGTGCCAGCAGCTCTAGCGGGGTAAGCTACAATGAGCAGTTCTTC. As protein: CASSSSGVSYNEQFF. This chain links TRBV7-2 with TRBJ2-1, with 9 bases fitting TRBD2. CDR3 length: 15 residues. J lost 3 bases, V lost 4 bases, and 4 bases had no gene match. CDR1 is SGHTA and CDR2 is FQGNSA in the germline V gene.

The chain uses TRBV3-1 (or the pseudogene TRBV3-2) and TRBJ1-1; D possibly corresponds to TRBD1 (5 bases). The V end was cut by 1 base, the J end by 3 bases, with 18 bases between. Germline CDR1 is LGHDT and CDR2 is YNNKEL (reference sequence). The CDR3 has 17 residues. CDR3 in amino acids: CASSQGSVGAQDTEAFF. CDR3 sequence (DNA): TGTGCCAGCAGCCAAGGTTCAGTAGGGGCACAAGACACTGAAGCTTTCTTT.

V usage is TRBV6-9 and J usage is TRBJ2-1; 8 bases are shared with TRBD2. V lost 7 bases to trimming and J lost 0 bases; unmatched junction nucleotides: 8. The germline V gene has CDR1 MNHGY and CDR2 SVAAGI. The CDR3 is 16 amino acids. The CDR3 DNA sequence: TGTGCCAGCACCATCTTTCGGGGGGGCTCCTACAATGAGCAGTTCTTC. Its translation is CASTIFRGGSYNEQFF.

A note on this clone: At one end, the junction sequence differs from germline, possibly due to a read error. The gene calls are TRBV5-1 and TRBJ1-5; TRBD1 matches at 7 bases. CDR1 and CDR2 from the germline V gene are SGHRS and YFSETQ. The CDR3 spans 21 residues. CDR3 DNA sequence: TGTGCCAGCAGCTTGGAAATCAGGGACAGCATATTTTTATCTCGCAATCAGCCCCAGCATTTT. This translates into CASSLEIRDSIFLSRNQPQHF. Drawing the rest from reference TRBV5-1 and TRBJ1-5, the complete variable domain is KAGVTQTPRYLIKTRGQQVTLSCSPISGHRSVSWYQQTPGQGLQFLFEYFSETQRNKGNFPGRFSGRQFSNSRSEMNVSTLELGDSALYLCASSLEIRDSIFLSRNQPQHFGDGTRLSIL.

The chain links TRBV14 to TRBJ2-3, with TRBD1 as a possible D gene (6 bases). The CDR3 contains 21 residues. V was pared by 3 bases and J by 4 bases, with 32 bases between. The germline gives CDR1 SGHDN, CDR2 FVKESK. As DNA, the CDR3 is TGTGCCAGCAGCCACTTGAAATGGCAGGGGATGATTGGTAGCGTCTCAGATACGCAGTATTTT. Its protein is CASSHLKWQGMIGSVSDTQYF. The full variable domain, in which reference TRBV14 and TRBJ2-3 provide the parts outside the CDR3, is EAGVTQFPSHSVIEKGQTVTLRCDPISGHDNLYWYRRVMGKEIKFLLHFVKESKQDESGMPNNRFLAERTGGTYSTLKVQPAELEDSGVYFCASSHLKWQGMIGSVSDTQYFGPGTRLTVL.

This clone has just one count. The rearrangement joins TRBV7-2 to TRBJ1-6, with D possibly matching TRBD1 (6 bases). The length of the CDR3 is 15 residues. CDR1 and CDR2 from the germline V gene are SGHTA and FQGNSA. V lost 3 bases, J lost 2 bases, and 8 bases lay in between. For the CDR3, the DNA is TGTGCCAGCAGCTTCAAGGGGGCCTATAATTCACCCCTCCACTTT. Amino acids: CASSFKGAYNSPLHF.

The chain carries TRBV7-9 and TRBJ1-1; 7 bases map to TRBD1. This CDR3 spans 16 amino acids. J was trimmed by 0 bases and V by 3 bases; bases with no gene match: 7. The germline V gene has CDR1 SEHNR and CDR2 FQNEAQ (reference sequence). The CDR3 nucleotides are TGTGCCAGCAGCTTGCAGGACAGGATCATGAACACTGAAGCTTTCTTT. This sequence encodes CASSLQDRIMNTEAFF.

This chain joins TRBV30 and TRBJ2-2; D might be TRBD1 (6 bases). Trimming took 1 base from V and 6 from J, leaving 15 bases between them. The CDR3 has 15 residues. Germline V gene lookup returns CDR1 GTSNPN and CDR2 SVGIG (reference sequence). CDR3 nucleotide sequence: TGTGCCTGGAGTGCGAGGGACATAGACTCCGGGGAGCTGTTTTTT. Residues: CAWSARDIDSGELFF.

The chain carries TRBV3-1 (or the pseudogene TRBV3-2) and TRBJ2-5; a possible D gene is TRBD1 (6 bases). The ends were cut back, 1 base at V and 5 bases at J, with 11 bases in the middle. The CDR3 sequence is 14 residues long. Germline V lookup: CDR1 LGHDT, CDR2 YNNKEL (reference sequence). In DNA, the CDR3 is TGTGCCAGCAGCCAAGCAGGGGCAGCGGAGACCCAGTACTTC. As protein: CASSQAGAAETQYF.

The CDR3 spells CASSRDWRLSEQYV. In nucleotides, the CDR3 is TGTGCCAGCAGCCGGGACTGGCGGCTTTCCGAGCAGTACGTC. The chain has TRBV7-9 and TRBJ2-7; tentatively, D is TRBD2 (6 bases). Germline CDR1 SEHNR, CDR2 FQNEAQ (reference sequence). The CDR3 consists of 14 residues. The V gene lost 5 bases and the J gene lost 6 bases, with 17 bases spanning the gap.

The chain uses TRBV6-2 or TRBV6-3 and TRBJ2-7; 10 bases fit TRBD2. CDR3 length: 17 residues. J was trimmed by 0 bases and V by 2 bases; bases with no gene match: 7. Germline V gene sequence: CDR1 MNHEY, CDR2 SVGEGT. CDR3 sequence reads: CASSYEGLAGDSYEQYV. CDR3 sequence (DNA): TGTGCCAGCAGTTACGAAGGGCTAGCGGGAGACTCCTACGAGCAGTACGTC.

The rearrangement uses TRBV5-5 and TRBJ1-1; 12 bases match TRBD1. V shed 0 bases and J 4 bases; nucleotides not matched to a gene: 10. Germline V CDR1 and CDR2: SGHKS, YYEKEE (reference sequence). The length of the CDR3 is 18 residues. Written as DNA, the CDR3 is TGTGCCAGCAGCTTGGAAGGGACAGGGGGCTTCTATGGCACTGAAGCTTTCTTT. Translating gives CASSLEGTGGFYGTEAFF.

Only one count was recorded for this clone. The V and J genes are TRBV28 and TRBJ1-2, with D uncertain. Germline V CDR1 and CDR2: MDHEN, SYDVKM. V was cut by 9 bases and J by 5 bases, with 19 bases left in between. This CDR3 contains 14 residues. The CDR3 protein is CASRPPLLSYGYTF. The CDR3 coding sequence is TGTGCCAGTAGACCTCCGCTACTATCTTATGGCTACACCTTC.

V and J are TRBV2 and TRBJ2-1, with a possible D match to TRBD2 (7 bases). Germline assignment: CDR1 SNHLY and CDR2 FYNNEI. There are 13 residues in the CDR3. The V end was cut by 8 bases, the J end by 6 bases, with 14 bases between. The CDR3 spells CASLGGAINEQFF. CDR3 nucleotide sequence: TGTGCCAGCCTGGGGGGGGCCATCAATGAGCAGTTCTTC.